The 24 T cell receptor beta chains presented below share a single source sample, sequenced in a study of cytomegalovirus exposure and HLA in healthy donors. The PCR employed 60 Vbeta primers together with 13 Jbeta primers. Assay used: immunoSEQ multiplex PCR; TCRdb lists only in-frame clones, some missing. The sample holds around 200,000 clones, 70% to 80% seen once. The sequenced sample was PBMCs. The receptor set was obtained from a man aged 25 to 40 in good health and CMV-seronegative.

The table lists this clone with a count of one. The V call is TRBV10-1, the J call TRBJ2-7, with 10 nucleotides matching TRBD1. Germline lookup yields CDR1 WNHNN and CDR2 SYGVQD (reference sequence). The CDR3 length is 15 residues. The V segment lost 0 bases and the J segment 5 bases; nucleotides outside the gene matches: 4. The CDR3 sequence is CASSESRDRGHEQYF. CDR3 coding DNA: TGCGCCAGCAGTGAGTCGCGGGACAGGGGCCACGAGCAGTACTTC.

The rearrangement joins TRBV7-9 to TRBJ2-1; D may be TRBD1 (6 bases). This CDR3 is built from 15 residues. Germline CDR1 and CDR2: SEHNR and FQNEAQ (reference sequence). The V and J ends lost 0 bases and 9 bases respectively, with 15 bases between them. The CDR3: CASSLAQGRKGEQFF. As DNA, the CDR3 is TGTGCCAGCAGCTTAGCACAGGGACGGAAGGGTGAGCAGTTCTTC.

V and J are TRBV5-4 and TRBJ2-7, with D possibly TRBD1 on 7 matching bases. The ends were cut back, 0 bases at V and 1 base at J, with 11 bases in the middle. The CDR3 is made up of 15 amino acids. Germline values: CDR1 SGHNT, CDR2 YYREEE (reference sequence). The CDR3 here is CASSLGQGGSYEQYF. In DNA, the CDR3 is TGTGCCAGCAGCTTGGGACAGGGAGGTTCCTACGAGCAGTACTTC.

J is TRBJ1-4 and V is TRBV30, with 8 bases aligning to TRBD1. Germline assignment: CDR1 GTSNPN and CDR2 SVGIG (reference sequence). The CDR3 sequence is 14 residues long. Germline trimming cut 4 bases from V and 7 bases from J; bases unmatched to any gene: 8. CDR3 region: CAWTGQGLGEKLFF. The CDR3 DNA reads TGTGCCTGGACCGGACAGGGACTGGGTGAAAAACTGTTTTTT.

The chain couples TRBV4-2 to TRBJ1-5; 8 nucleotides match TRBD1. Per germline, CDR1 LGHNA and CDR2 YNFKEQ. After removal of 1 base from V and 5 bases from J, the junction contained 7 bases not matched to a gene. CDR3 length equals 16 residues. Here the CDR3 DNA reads TGTGCCAGCAGCCAAGTTAGAGGACAGGGAGATCAGCCCCAGCATTTT. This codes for CASSQVRGQGDQPQHF.

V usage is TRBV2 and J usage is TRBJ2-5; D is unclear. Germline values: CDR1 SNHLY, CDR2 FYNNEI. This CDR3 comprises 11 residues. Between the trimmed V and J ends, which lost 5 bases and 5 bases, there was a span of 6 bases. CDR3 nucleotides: TGTGCCAGCAGTAGTGGCGAGACCCAGTACTTC. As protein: CASSSGETQYF. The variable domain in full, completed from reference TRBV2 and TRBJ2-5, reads EPEVTQTPSHQVTQMGQEVILRCVPISNHLYFYWYRQILGQKVEFLVSFYNNEISEKSEIFDDQFSVERPDGSNFTLKIRSTKLEDSAMYFCASSSGETQYFGPGTRLLVL.

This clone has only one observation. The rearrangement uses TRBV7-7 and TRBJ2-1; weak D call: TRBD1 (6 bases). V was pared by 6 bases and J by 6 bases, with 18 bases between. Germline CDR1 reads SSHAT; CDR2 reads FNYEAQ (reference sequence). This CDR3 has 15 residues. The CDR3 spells CASRSTGILVNEQFF. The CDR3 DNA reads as TGTGCCAGCAGGTCTACAGGGATTTTAGTCAATGAGCAGTTCTTC.

As DNA, the CDR3 is TGTGCCATCAGTTATACAGGGGGGAATGAAAAACTGTTTTTT. Protein product: CAISYTGGNEKLFF. V and J are TRBV10-3 and TRBJ1-4; 8 bases are a match to TRBD1. After removal of 5 bases from V and 5 bases from J, the junction contained 4 bases not matched to a gene. The germline CDR1 and CDR2 sequences are ENHRY and SYGVKD. The CDR3 runs 14 residues.

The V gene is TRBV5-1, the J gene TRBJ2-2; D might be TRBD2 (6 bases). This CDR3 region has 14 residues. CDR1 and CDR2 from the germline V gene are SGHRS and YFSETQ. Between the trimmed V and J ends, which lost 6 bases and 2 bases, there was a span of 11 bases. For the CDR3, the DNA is TGCGCCAGCAACCTGGAGGGAAACACCGGGGAGCTGTTTTTT. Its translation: CASNLEGNTGELFF.

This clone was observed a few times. In nucleotides, the CDR3 is TGTGCCTCCGGAGGGGACAGGCTCACAGATACGCAGTATTTT. Translation gives CASGGDRLTDTQYF. The genes are TRBV6-1 and TRBJ2-3, with TRBD1 matching 8 bases. There are 14 residues in the CDR3. The V gene end was trimmed by 11 bases and the J gene end by 2 bases; junction bases not matched to a gene: 9. From germline, CDR1 is MNHNS and CDR2 SASEGT.

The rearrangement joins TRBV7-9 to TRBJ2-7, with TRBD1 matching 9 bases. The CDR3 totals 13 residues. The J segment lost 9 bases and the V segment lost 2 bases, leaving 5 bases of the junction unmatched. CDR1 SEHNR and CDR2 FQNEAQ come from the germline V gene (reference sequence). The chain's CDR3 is CASSLRTGDVQYF. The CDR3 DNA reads TGTGCCAGCAGCTTACGGACAGGGGATGTGCAGTACTTC.

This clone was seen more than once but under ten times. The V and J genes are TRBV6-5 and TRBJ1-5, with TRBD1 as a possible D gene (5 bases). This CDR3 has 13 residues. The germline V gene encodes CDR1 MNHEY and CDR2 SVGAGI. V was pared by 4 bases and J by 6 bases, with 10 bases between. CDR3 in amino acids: CASSWGEGQPQHF. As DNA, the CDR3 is TGTGCCAGCAGTTGGGGGGAGGGTCAGCCCCAGCATTTT.

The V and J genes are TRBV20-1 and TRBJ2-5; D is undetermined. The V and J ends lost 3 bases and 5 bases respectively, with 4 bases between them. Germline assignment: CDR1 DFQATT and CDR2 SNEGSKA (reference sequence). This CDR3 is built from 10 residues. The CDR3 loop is CSASQETQYF. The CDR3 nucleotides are TGCAGTGCTAGTCAGGAGACCCAGTACTTC.

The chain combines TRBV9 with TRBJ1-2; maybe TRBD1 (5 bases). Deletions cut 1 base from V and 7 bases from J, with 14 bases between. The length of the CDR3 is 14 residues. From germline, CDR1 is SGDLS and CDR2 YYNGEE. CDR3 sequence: CASSVHQGVSGYTF. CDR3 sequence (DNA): TGTGCCAGCAGCGTACATCAGGGTGTTAGTGGCTACACCTTC.

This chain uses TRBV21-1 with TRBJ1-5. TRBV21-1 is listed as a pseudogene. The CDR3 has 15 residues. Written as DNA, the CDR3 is TGTGCCAGCGTCCCGAGAGGGCCTAGCAATCAGCCCCAGCATTTT. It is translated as CASVPRGPSNQPQHF.

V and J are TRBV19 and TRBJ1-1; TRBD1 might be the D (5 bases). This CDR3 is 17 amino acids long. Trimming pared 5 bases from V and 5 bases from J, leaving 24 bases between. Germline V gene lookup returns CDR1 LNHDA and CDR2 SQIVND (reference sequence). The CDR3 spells CASSPGPTGYVGTEAFF. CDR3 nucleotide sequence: TGTGCCAGTAGTCCAGGGCCCACAGGATATGTGGGGACTGAAGCTTTCTTT.

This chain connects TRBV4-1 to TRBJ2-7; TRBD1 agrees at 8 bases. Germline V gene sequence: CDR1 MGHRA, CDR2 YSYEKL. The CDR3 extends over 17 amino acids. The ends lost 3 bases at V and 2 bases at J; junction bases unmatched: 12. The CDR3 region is CASSQGARDRRAYEQYF. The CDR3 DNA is TGCGCCAGCAGCCAGGGGGCCCGGGACAGGCGAGCCTACGAGCAGTACTTC.

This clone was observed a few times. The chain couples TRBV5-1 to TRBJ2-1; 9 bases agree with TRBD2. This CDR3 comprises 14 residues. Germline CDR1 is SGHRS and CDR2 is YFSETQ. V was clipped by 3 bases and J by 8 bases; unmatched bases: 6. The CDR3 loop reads CASSSLAGLYEQFF. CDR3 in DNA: TGCGCCAGCAGCTCACTAGCGGGCCTCTATGAGCAGTTCTTC.

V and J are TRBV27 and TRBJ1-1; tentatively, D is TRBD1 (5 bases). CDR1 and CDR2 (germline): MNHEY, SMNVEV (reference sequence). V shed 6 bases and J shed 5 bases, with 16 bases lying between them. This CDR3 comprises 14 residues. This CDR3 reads CASRPTGGGTEAFF. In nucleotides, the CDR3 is TGTGCCAGCAGGCCCACGGGGGGAGGTACTGAAGCTTTCTTT.

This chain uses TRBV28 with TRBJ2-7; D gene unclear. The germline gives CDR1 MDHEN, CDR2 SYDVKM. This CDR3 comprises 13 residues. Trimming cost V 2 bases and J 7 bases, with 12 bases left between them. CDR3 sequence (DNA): TGTGCCAGCAGTTTAGGTTTCGTTACAGAGCAGTACTTC. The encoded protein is CASSLGFVTEQYF.

DNA of the CDR3: TGTGCCAGCAACTTTCCGGGACAGGTTTACAATGAGCAGTTCTTC. This translates into CASNFPGQVYNEQFF. The rearrangement links TRBV21-1 to TRBJ2-1; the table names TRBD1, a call not compared with the DNA. TRBV21-1 counts as a pseudogene. This CDR3 has 15 residues.

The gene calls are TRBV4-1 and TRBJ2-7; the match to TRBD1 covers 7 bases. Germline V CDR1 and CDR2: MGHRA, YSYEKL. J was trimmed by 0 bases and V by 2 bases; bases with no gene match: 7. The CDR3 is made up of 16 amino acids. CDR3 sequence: CASSQPQDRSSYEQYF. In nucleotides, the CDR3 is TGCGCCAGCAGCCAACCGCAGGACAGGAGCTCCTACGAGCAGTACTTC.

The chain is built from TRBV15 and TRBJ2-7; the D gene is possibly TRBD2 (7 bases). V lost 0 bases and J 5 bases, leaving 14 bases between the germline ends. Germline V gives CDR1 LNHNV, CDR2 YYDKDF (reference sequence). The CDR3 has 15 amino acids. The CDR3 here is CATSRDRGAQNEQYF. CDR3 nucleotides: TGTGCCACCAGCAGAGATCGGGGGGCGCAGAACGAGCAGTACTTC.

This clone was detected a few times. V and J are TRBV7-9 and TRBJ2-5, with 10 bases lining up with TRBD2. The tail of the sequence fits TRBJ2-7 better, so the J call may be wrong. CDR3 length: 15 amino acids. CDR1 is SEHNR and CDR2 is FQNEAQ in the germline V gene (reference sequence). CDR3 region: CASSSGTSASYEQYF. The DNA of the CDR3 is TGTGCCAGCAGCTCGGGGACTAGCGCCTCCTACGAGCAGTACTTC.